A selection of T cell receptor beta chains follows, all from one sample in a study of blood T cells in healthy people across ages. TCRdb re-called the 5' RACE reads through MiXCR, storing one row per CDR3 protein. The sample holds 1.5 million to 2 million distinct CDR3 sequences, about 49% seen once. The material sequenced was blood. The origin of the receptors is a woman between 40 and 55 years old in good health. Each CDR3 is given with its conserved first and last residue. D genes are given only for firm matches. Not all rows give a size; the values are once, few, many and, for expanded clones, a class.

clone size: -; D gene: -; V gene: TRBV12-3/TRBV12-4; J gene: TRBJ1-6; CDR3 protein: CASSFDRRPTLHF; CDR3 DNA: TGTGCCAGCAGTTTCGACAGGCGGCCCACCCTCCACTTT
clone size: -; D gene: TRBD2; V gene: TRBV4-1; J gene: TRBJ2-5; CDR3 protein: CASSQATSGQPALETQYF; CDR3 DNA: TGCGCCAGCAGCCAGGCAACTAGCGGACAGCCGGCCTTGGAGACCCAGTACTTC
clone size: -; D gene: -; V gene: TRBV7-9; J gene: TRBJ2-4; CDR3 protein: CASSSGVGTSPNIQYF; CDR3 DNA: TGTGCCAGCAGCTCGGGGGTGGGGACCTCGCCAAACATTCAGTACTTC
clone size: once; D gene: -; V gene: TRBV28; J gene: TRBJ1-4; CDR3 protein: CASSTTNTGLGEKLFF; CDR3 DNA: TGTGCCAGCAGCACGACAAATACAGGGTTGGGTGAAAAACTGTTTTTT
clone size: -; D gene: -; V gene: TRBV6-2/TRBV6-3; J gene: TRBJ1-2; CDR3 protein: CASSQRSRGYTF; CDR3 DNA: TGTGCCAGCAGTCAGCGTTCGCGGGGCTACACCTTC
clone size: few; D gene: -; V gene: TRBV12-3/TRBV12-4; J gene: TRBJ2-1; CDR3 protein: CASSLVTEEQFF; CDR3 DNA: TGTGCCAGCAGTCTGGTGACAGAGGAGCAGTTCTTC
clone size: -; D gene: -; V gene: TRBV5-4; J gene: TRBJ1-2; CDR3 protein: CASSPRDPGYGYTF; CDR3 DNA: TGTGCCAGCAGTCCCAGGGATCCTGGCTATGGCTACACCTTC
clone size: -; D gene: TRBD1; V gene: TRBV4-2; J gene: TRBJ1-6; CDR3 protein: CASTRTGGNSPLHF; CDR3 DNA: TGTGCCAGCACAAGGACAGGGGGCAATTCACCCCTCCACTTT
clone size: -; D gene: TRBD1; V gene: TRBV7-2; J gene: TRBJ1-2; CDR3 protein: CASSLAATGGFYGYTF; CDR3 DNA: TGTGCCAGCAGCTTAGCAGCGACAGGGGGTTTTTATGGCTACACCTTC
clone size: -; D gene: TRBD1; V gene: TRBV2; J gene: TRBJ1-4; CDR3 protein: CASSSSGTGVEKLFF; CDR3 DNA: TGTGCCAGCAGTTCGTCCGGGACAGGGGTGGAAAAACTGTTTTTT
clone size: -; D gene: -; V gene: TRBV6-1; J gene: TRBJ2-5; CDR3 protein: CASSLEPGQEGWETQYF; CDR3 DNA: TGTGCCAGCAGCCTAGAACCCGGACAGGAGGGGTGGGAGACCCAGTACTTC
clone size: -; D gene: -; V gene: TRBV29-1; J gene: TRBJ1-2; CDR3 protein: CSLQVGHGYTF; CDR3 DNA: TGCAGCCTCCAGGTTGGACATGGCTACACCTTC
clone size: -; D gene: TRBD1; V gene: TRBV6-2/TRBV6-3; J gene: TRBJ2-3; CDR3 protein: CASRTGAFFTDTQYF; CDR3 DNA: TGTGCCAGCAGGACAGGGGCGTTTTTCACAGATACGCAGTATTTT
clone size: -; D gene: -; V gene: TRBV5-1; J gene: TRBJ2-1; CDR3 protein: CASSLAADSYNEQFF; CDR3 DNA: TGTGCCAGCAGCTTAGCGGCGGACTCCTACAATGAGCAGTTCTTC
clone size: few; D gene: TRBD2; V gene: TRBV5-1; J gene: TRBJ2-1; CDR3 protein: CASSSSTLAGGGEQFF; CDR3 DNA: TGCGCCAGCAGCTCGTCTACTCTAGCGGGGGGCGGTGAGCAGTTCTTC
clone size: -; D gene: -; V gene: TRBV4-1; J gene: TRBJ2-6; CDR3 protein: CASSPRKDTSSGANVLTF; CDR3 DNA: TGCGCCAGCAGCCCGCGGAAAGACACATCCTCTGGGGCCAACGTCCTGACTTTC
clone size: -; D gene: TRBD1; V gene: TRBV9; J gene: TRBJ2-7; CDR3 protein: CASSPATGGTEQYF; CDR3 DNA: TGTGCCAGCAGCCCAGCGACAGGGGGGACTGAGCAGTACTTC
clone size: -; D gene: -; V gene: TRBV28; J gene: TRBJ2-6; CDR3 protein: CASSPLRGFSGANVLTF; CDR3 DNA: TGTGCCAGCAGTCCGCTTAGGGGATTCTCTGGGGCCAACGTCCTGACTTTC
clone size: -; D gene: TRBD2; V gene: TRBV7-9; J gene: TRBJ2-3; CDR3 protein: CASSLRTSGPARDTQYF; CDR3 DNA: TGTGCCAGCAGCCTTAGGACTAGCGGGCCGGCGAGAGATACGCAGTATTTT
clone size: -; D gene: TRBD2; V gene: TRBV20-1; J gene: TRBJ2-5; CDR3 protein: CSARIGGGAGETQYF; CDR3 DNA: TGCAGTGCTAGGATCGGCGGGGGGGCCGGAGAGACCCAGTACTTC
clone size: -; D gene: -; V gene: TRBV6-5; J gene: TRBJ1-2; CDR3 protein: CASRYRTSNYGYTF; CDR3 DNA: TGTGCCAGCAGATACAGAACCTCCAACTATGGCTACACCTTC
clone size: -; D gene: TRBD1; V gene: TRBV25-1; J gene: TRBJ2-4; CDR3 protein: CASSEGTTNAARGAKNIQYF; CDR3 DNA: TGTGCCAGCAGTGAAGGGACGACAAACGCCGCCAGGGGGGCCAAAAACATTCAGTACTTC
clone size: -; D gene: -; V gene: TRBV5-1; J gene: TRBJ2-1; CDR3 protein: CASSQGVTYNEQFF; CDR3 DNA: TGCGCCAGCAGTCAAGGGGTCACCTACAATGAGCAGTTCTTC
clone size: many; D gene: -; V gene: TRBV9; J gene: TRBJ2-5; CDR3 protein: CASSVGVGGETQYF; CDR3 DNA: TGTGCCAGCAGCGTAGGAGTCGGGGGAGAGACCCAGTACTTC
clone size: -; D gene: -; V gene: TRBV20-1; J gene: TRBJ1-5; CDR3 protein: CSTRDSSQPQHF; CDR3 DNA: TGCAGTACTAGAGATTCTAGTCAGCCCCAGCATTTT
clone size: -; D gene: -; V gene: TRBV18; J gene: TRBJ1-2; CDR3 protein: CASSPSQEAGWYGYTF; CDR3 DNA: TGTGCCAGCTCACCGTCACAGGAGGCGGGTTGGTATGGCTACACCTTC
clone size: -; D gene: -; V gene: TRBV25-1; J gene: TRBJ1-4; CDR3 protein: CASSPSRNRDIGEKLFF; CDR3 DNA: TGTGCCAGCAGTCCCTCCAGAAACCGGGACATCGGTGAAAAACTGTTTTTT
clone size: few; D gene: -; V gene: TRBV13; J gene: TRBJ2-5; CDR3 protein: CASSLWGSRETQYF; CDR3 DNA: TGTGCCAGCAGCCTATGGGGGAGCCGGGAGACCCAGTACTTC
clone size: few; D gene: -; V gene: TRBV29-1; J gene: TRBJ1-2; CDR3 protein: CSVIDYGYTF; CDR3 DNA: TGCAGCGTGATTGACTATGGCTACACCTTC
clone size: few; D gene: TRBD1; V gene: TRBV25-1; J gene: TRBJ1-1; CDR3 protein: CASSGTGDTEAFF; CDR3 DNA: TGTGCCAGCTCCGGGACAGGGGACACTGAAGCTTTCTTT
clone size: -; D gene: -; V gene: TRBV10-3; J gene: TRBJ2-3; CDR3 protein: CAISALTTPKDTRYF; CDR3 DNA: TGTGCCATCAGTGCGTTGACTACACCCAAGGATACGCGGTATTTT
clone size: -; D gene: TRBD1; V gene: TRBV13; J gene: TRBJ2-1; CDR3 protein: CASSLAGQGRLNEQFF; CDR3 DNA: TGTGCCAGCAGCTTAGCCGGACAGGGGAGGTTGAATGAGCAGTTCTTC
clone size: once; D gene: -; V gene: TRBV20-1; J gene: TRBJ2-3; CDR3 protein: CSASAGNTDTQYF; CDR3 DNA: TGCAGTGCTAGTGCTGGGAACACAGATACGCAGTATTTT
clone size: -; D gene: -; V gene: TRBV4-3; J gene: TRBJ2-1; CDR3 protein: CASSQEYVATNEQFF; CDR3 DNA: TGCGCCAGCAGCCAAGAATATGTGGCCACCAATGAGCAGTTCTTC
clone size: few; D gene: TRBD1; V gene: TRBV6-2/TRBV6-3; J gene: TRBJ2-1; CDR3 protein: CASSYPGTGGGEQFF; CDR3 DNA: TGTGCCAGCAGTTACCCCGGGACAGGGGGCGGTGAGCAGTTCTTC
clone size: once; D gene: -; V gene: TRBV29-1; J gene: TRBJ2-3; CDR3 protein: CSVDEASTDTQYF; CDR3 DNA: TGCAGCGTTGATGAGGCTAGCACAGATACGCAGTATTTT
clone size: few; D gene: -; V gene: TRBV25-1; J gene: TRBJ2-3; CDR3 protein: CASRGQTPITDTQYF; CDR3 DNA: TGTGCCAGCAGGGGCCAGACTCCTATCACAGATACGCAGTATTTT
clone size: few; D gene: -; V gene: TRBV9; J gene: TRBJ2-6; CDR3 protein: CASTQGSTGANVLTF; CDR3 DNA: TGTGCCAGCACTCAGGGGAGCACTGGGGCCAACGTCCTGACTTTC
clone size: -; D gene: TRBD1; V gene: TRBV2; J gene: TRBJ2-7; CDR3 protein: CASRAGQGASVRYEQYF; CDR3 DNA: TGTGCCAGCAGGGCAGGACAGGGTGCATCAGTACGCTACGAGCAGTACTTC
clone size: -; D gene: -; V gene: TRBV7-2; J gene: TRBJ1-2; CDR3 protein: CASSLKLSHLNYGYTF; CDR3 DNA: TGTGCCAGCAGCTTAAAGCTTTCCCACCTTAACTATGGCTACACCTTC
clone size: -; D gene: -; V gene: TRBV5-1; J gene: TRBJ2-1; CDR3 protein: CASSLTPDGQFF; CDR3 DNA: TGTGCCAGCAGCCTCACCCCTGATGGGCAGTTCTTC
clone size: -; D gene: TRBD1; V gene: TRBV3-1; J gene: TRBJ1-6; CDR3 protein: CASKPGQGNSPLHF; CDR3 DNA: TGTGCCAGTAAACCGGGACAGGGGAATTCACCCCTCCACTTT
clone size: -; D gene: TRBD1; V gene: TRBV12-3/TRBV12-4; J gene: TRBJ1-2; CDR3 protein: CASRATGARYGYTF; CDR3 DNA: TGTGCCAGCAGGGCCACAGGGGCGAGATATGGCTACACCTTC
clone size: -; D gene: -; V gene: TRBV28; J gene: TRBJ2-1; CDR3 protein: CASSLKAAPPYNEQFF; CDR3 DNA: TGTGCCAGCAGTTTAAAAGCGGCGCCTCCCTACAATGAGCAGTTCTTC
clone size: -; D gene: TRBD2; V gene: TRBV12-3/TRBV12-4; J gene: TRBJ2-5; CDR3 protein: CASSLASGGGIETQYF; CDR3 DNA: TGTGCCAGCAGTTTGGCTAGCGGGGGTGGTATAGAGACCCAGTACTTC
clone size: -; D gene: TRBD1; V gene: TRBV20-1; J gene: TRBJ1-5; CDR3 protein: CSAQPGAGQGRNQPQHF; CDR3 DNA: TGCAGTGCCCAACCCGGTGCGGGACAGGGGAGGAATCAGCCCCAGCATTTT
clone size: -; D gene: -; V gene: TRBV7-2; J gene: TRBJ2-6; CDR3 protein: CASSLRRGSGANVLTF; CDR3 DNA: TGTGCCAGCAGTCTTAGGAGGGGCTCTGGGGCCAACGTCCTGACTTTC
clone size: -; D gene: TRBD1; V gene: TRBV5-1; J gene: TRBJ1-2; CDR3 protein: CASSSLGQGAGYGYTF; CDR3 DNA: TGCGCCAGCAGCTCCCTGGGACAGGGGGCCGGCTATGGCTACACCTTC
clone size: few; D gene: -; V gene: TRBV7-2; J gene: TRBJ2-3; CDR3 protein: CASSFGIAVDTQYF; CDR3 DNA: TGTGCCAGCAGCTTCGGGATCGCGGTAGATACGCAGTATTTT
clone size: -; D gene: -; V gene: TRBV27; J gene: TRBJ2-4; CDR3 protein: CASSTPLGGGVDIQYF; CDR3 DNA: TGTGCCAGCAGTACGCCCCTCGGGGGCGGGGTAGACATTCAGTACTTC
clone size: -; D gene: -; V gene: TRBV6-6; J gene: TRBJ2-7; CDR3 protein: CASSIIGLREQYF; CDR3 DNA: TGTGCCAGCAGTATTATAGGCTTACGGGAGCAGTACTTC
clone size: -; D gene: TRBD2; V gene: TRBV20-1; J gene: TRBJ2-3; CDR3 protein: CSALGGSTDTQYF; CDR3 DNA: TGCAGTGCATTGGGGGGGAGCACAGATACGCAGTATTTT
clone size: -; D gene: -; V gene: TRBV6-5; J gene: TRBJ1-5; CDR3 protein: CASSYKGSEWPQHF; CDR3 DNA: TGTGCCAGCAGTTACAAGGGGTCCGAGTGGCCCCAGCATTTT
clone size: -; D gene: TRBD1; V gene: TRBV12-3/TRBV12-4; J gene: TRBJ2-4; CDR3 protein: CASSLKGAAKNIQYF; CDR3 DNA: TGTGCCAGCAGTTTAAAGGGGGCGGCCAAAAACATTCAGTACTTC
clone size: few; D gene: TRBD2; V gene: TRBV20-1; J gene: TRBJ2-3; CDR3 protein: CSALTPSGGGVTQYF; CDR3 DNA: TGCAGTGCTCTCACCCCTAGCGGGGGGGGTGTTACGCAGTATTTT
clone size: -; D gene: -; V gene: TRBV12-3/TRBV12-4; J gene: TRBJ1-2; CDR3 protein: CASSPQTEKLANYGYTF; CDR3 DNA: TGTGCCAGCAGTCCCCAGACAGAAAAATTAGCTAACTATGGCTACACCTTC
clone size: -; D gene: -; V gene: TRBV28; J gene: TRBJ2-4; CDR3 protein: CASSVGRAIIQYF; CDR3 DNA: TGTGCCAGCAGTGTAGGCAGGGCCATCATTCAGTACTTC
clone size: -; D gene: -; V gene: TRBV12-3/TRBV12-4; J gene: TRBJ2-7; CDR3 protein: CASSLEMTYEQYF; CDR3 DNA: TGTGCCAGCAGTTTAGAAATGACCTACGAGCAGTACTTC
clone size: once; D gene: TRBD1; V gene: TRBV14; J gene: TRBJ2-1; CDR3 protein: CASSQPPGQGDNEQFF; CDR3 DNA: TGTGCCAGCAGCCAGCCCCCGGGACAGGGGGACAATGAGCAGTTCTTC